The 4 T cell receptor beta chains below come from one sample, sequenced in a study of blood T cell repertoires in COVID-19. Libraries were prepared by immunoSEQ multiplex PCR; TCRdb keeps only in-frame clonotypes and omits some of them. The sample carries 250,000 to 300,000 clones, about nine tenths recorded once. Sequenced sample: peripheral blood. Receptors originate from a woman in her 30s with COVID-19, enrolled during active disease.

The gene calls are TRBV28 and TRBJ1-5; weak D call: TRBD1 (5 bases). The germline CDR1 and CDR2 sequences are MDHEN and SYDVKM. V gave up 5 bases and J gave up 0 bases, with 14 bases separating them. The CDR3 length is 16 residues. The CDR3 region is CASSPPTAYSNQPQHF. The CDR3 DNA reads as TGTGCCAGCAGTCCTCCGACAGCCTATAGCAATCAGCCCCAGCATTTT.

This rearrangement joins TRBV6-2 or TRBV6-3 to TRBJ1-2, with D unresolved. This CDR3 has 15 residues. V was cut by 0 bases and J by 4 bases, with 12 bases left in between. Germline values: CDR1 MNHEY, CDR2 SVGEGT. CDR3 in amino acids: CASSYSGSLGYGYTF. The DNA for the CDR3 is TGTGCCAGCAGTTACTCGGGCAGCTTAGGCTATGGCTACACCTTC.

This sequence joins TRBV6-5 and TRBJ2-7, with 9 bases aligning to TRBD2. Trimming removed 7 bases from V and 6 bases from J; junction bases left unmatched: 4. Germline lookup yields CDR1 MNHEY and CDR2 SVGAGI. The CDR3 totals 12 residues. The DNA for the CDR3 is TGTGCCAGCACTAGCGGGGTCGCCGAGCAGTACTTC. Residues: CASTSGVAEQYF.

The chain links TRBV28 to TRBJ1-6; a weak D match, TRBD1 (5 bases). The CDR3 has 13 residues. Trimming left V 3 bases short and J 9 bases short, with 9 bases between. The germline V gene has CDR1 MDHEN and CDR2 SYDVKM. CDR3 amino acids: CASSLPGLSPLHF. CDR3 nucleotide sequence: TGTGCCAGCAGTTTGCCAGGGCTTTCACCCCTCCACTTT.